This passage covers 25 T cell receptor beta chains from one sample sequenced in a study of blood T cells in healthy people across ages. For the second PCR, which ran for about 7 to 11 cycles, a sample-barcoded 5' primer and a J-beta primer mix were used. MiXCR, run by TCRdb on the 5' RACE reads, gives a single entry per CDR3 protein. Of hundreds of thousands of distinct CDR3 sequences listed, around 32% are singletons. Sequencing input: blood. The source is a woman of 80 years or more in good health.

This clonotype was recorded at least ten times. The rearrangement links TRBV20-1 to TRBJ1-5, with D perhaps TRBD1 (5 bases). Germline V lookup: CDR1 DFQATT, CDR2 SNEGSKA (reference sequence). V lost 3 bases, J lost 3 bases, and 12 bases lay in between. CDR3 length: 14 residues. CDR3 nucleotides: TGCAGTGCTAGTGGGTCACAGGTCAATCAGCCCCAGCATTTT. It is translated as CSASGSQVNQPQHF.

This chain connects TRBV4-2 to TRBJ1-1; D gene unclear. This CDR3 is 14 amino acids long. Trimming stripped 0 bases from V and 0 bases from J, with 5 bases between. The V gene's germline CDR1 is LGHNA and CDR2 YNFKEQ. Here the CDR3 DNA reads TGTGCCAGCAGCCAAGATAAAGTGAACACTGAAGCTTTCTTT. As protein: CASSQDKVNTEAFF.

CDR3 residues: CASSSAPGVQYF. The CDR3 DNA follows: TGTGCCAGCAGTTCGGCCCCAGGGGTTCAGTACTTC. The rearrangement links TRBV12-3 or TRBV12-4 to TRBJ2-5, with D possibly matching TRBD1 (6 bases). Trimming removed 4 bases from V and 11 bases from J, with 14 bases in between. This CDR3 is 12 amino acids long.

Note on this clonotype: A much more abundant neighbour one base away suggests this may be a read error. The chain combines TRBV5-1 with TRBJ2-3, with TRBD2 matching 7 bases. Germline CDR1 and CDR2: SGHRS and YFSETQ. The ends lost 0 bases at V and 4 bases at J; junction bases unmatched: 5. The CDR3 has 15 amino acids. CDR3 residues: CASSLGTRKPDTQYF. The CDR3 DNA reads as TGCGCCAGCAGCTTGGGGACTAGGAAGCCAGATACGCAGTATTTT.

J is TRBJ2-1 and V is TRBV12-3 or TRBV12-4, with TRBD2 identical over 10 bases. This CDR3 has 17 amino acids. J lost 8 bases, V lost 3 bases, and 13 bases had no gene match. The CDR3 nucleotides read TGTGCCAGCAGTTTTTGGAGCGGGGGGGTTATAGCAGATGAGCAGTTCTTC. Its protein product is CASSFWSGGVIADEQFF.

This clonotype was detected only a few times. The rearrangement joins TRBV30 to TRBJ1-1, with a tentative D call TRBD1 (5 bases). Germline V lookup: CDR1 GTSNPN, CDR2 SVGIG (reference sequence). This CDR3 is 12 amino acids long. Trimming pared 8 bases from V and 3 bases from J, leaving 13 bases between. The CDR3 nucleotides are TGTGCCGGGGGAAGGGCTGACACTGAAGCTTTCTTT. Its protein is CAGGRADTEAFF.

Note on this clonotype: This may be a read error, as it is one base from a much larger clone. The rearrangement uses TRBV29-1 and TRBJ1-2; possible D gene TRBD1, 5 bases. Per germline, CDR1 SQVTM and CDR2 ANQGSEA. V was trimmed by 2 bases and J by 2 bases, leaving 15 bases between them. This CDR3 has 15 amino acids. DNA of the CDR3: TGCAGCGTTGAAAGGAGTAGCGCAGGGAACTATGGCTACACCTTC. Its protein is CSVERSSAGNYGYTF.

In its sample, this clonotype was seen a few times. This rearrangement joins TRBV5-6 to TRBJ1-1; the D is unclear. CDR1 is SGHDT, CDR2 YYEEEE, per germline. CDR3 length: 15 residues. Trimming took 2 bases from V and 4 from J, leaving 15 bases between them. The CDR3 reads CASSFPEVLSTEAFF. DNA for the CDR3: TGTGCCAGCAGCTTTCCCGAGGTTCTAAGCACTGAAGCTTTCTTT.

The table lists this clonotype with many counts. The rearrangement uses TRBV7-3 and TRBJ2-1; 12 bases are a match to TRBD2. The junction had 4 bases not matched to a gene; V was cut back by 1 base and J by 6 bases. The CDR3 is 16 residues long. The germline V gene encodes CDR1 SGHTA and CDR2 FQGTGA. The CDR3, as DNA: TGTGCCAGCAGCTTAAGTCTAGCGGGGGGGAGCAATGAGCAGTTCTTC. Translated, it gives CASSLSLAGGSNEQFF.

This clonotype was recorded a few times. The V call is TRBV7-9, the J call TRBJ2-3; possible D gene TRBD2, 6 bases. Trimming took 7 bases from V and 5 from J, leaving 19 bases between them. CDR1 is SEHNR, CDR2 FQNEAQ, per germline (reference sequence). CDR3 length: 15 residues. The CDR3, as DNA: TGTGCCAGCACCCTCGCCGGAGGGGACGGAGATACGCAGTATTTT. Protein sequence: CASTLAGGDGDTQYF.

Points on this clonotype: Since a much larger clone is just one base distant, this may be a read error. The gene calls are TRBV9 and TRBJ2-7; D is unclear. This CDR3 is built from 15 residues. V lost 3 bases and J 0 bases, leaving 13 bases between the germline ends. Germline V CDR1 and CDR2: SGDLS, YYNGEE. In nucleotides, the CDR3 is TGTGCCAGCAGCGCAGCCGCGACGGACTCCTACGAGCAGTACTTC. This sequence encodes CASSAAATDSYEQYF. Full variable domain (rest looked up from reference TRBV9 and TRBJ2-7): DSGVTQTPKHLITATGQRVTLRCSPRSGDLSVYWYQQSLDQGLQFLIQYYNGEERAKGNILERFSAQQFPDLHSELNLSSLELGDSALYFCASSAAATDSYEQYFGPGTRLTVT.

This chain uses TRBV19 with TRBJ2-4; D remains unclear. CDR1 is LNHDA and CDR2 is SQIVND in the germline V gene (reference sequence). V lost 5 bases and J lost 13, with 15 bases in between. The CDR3 covers 12 residues. The CDR3 DNA is TGTGCCAGTAGTGTGGGGAACCTCGGGCAGTACTTC. The encoded protein is CASSVGNLGQYF.

This chain joins TRBV6-1 and TRBJ1-4; perhaps TRBD1 as D (6 bases). The CDR3 runs to 15 residues. Germline V CDR1 and CDR2: MNHNS, SASEGT. V was trimmed by 1 base and J by 5 bases, leaving 11 bases between them. The CDR3 is CASSEGTGLNEKLFF. CDR3 DNA: TGTGCCAGCAGTGAAGGTACAGGGCTAAATGAAAAACTGTTTTTT.

This clonotype was counted at least ten times. V usage is TRBV6-2 or TRBV6-3 and J usage is TRBJ1-1, with 8 bases fitting TRBD1. Germline V gene lookup returns CDR1 MNHEY and CDR2 SVGEGT. Losses at the gene ends were 2 bases for V and 7 bases for J; bases not matched to a gene: 9. This CDR3 comprises 15 residues. The CDR3 sequence: CASSYLGQATLEAFF. The CDR3 nucleotides read TGTGCCAGCAGTTACCTGGGACAGGCGACGCTTGAAGCTTTCTTT.

The rearrangement uses TRBV28 and TRBJ2-7, with 7 bases lining up with TRBD2. The CDR3 extends over 13 amino acids. Germline V gives CDR1 MDHEN, CDR2 SYDVKM. V dropped 6 bases and J dropped 4; count of bases not matched to a gene: 6. CDR3 region: CASSYPGGYEQYF. The CDR3 coding sequence is TGTGCCAGCAGCTACCCGGGAGGTTACGAGCAGTACTTC. The full variable domain, completed using reference TRBV28 and TRBJ2-7, is DVKVTQSSRYLVKRTGEKVFLECVQDMDHENMFWYRQDPGLGLRLIYFSYDVKMKEKGDIPEGYSVSREKKERFSLILESASTNQTSMYLCASSYPGGYEQYFGPGTRLTVT.

The chain couples TRBV28 to TRBJ2-7; no clear D. The germline V gene has CDR1 MDHEN and CDR2 SYDVKM. V lost 6 bases, J lost 2 bases, and 8 bases lay in between. CDR3 size: 12 residues. CDR3 amino acids: CASRDLPYEQYF. The DNA for the CDR3 is TGTGCCAGCAGGGATCTCCCCTACGAGCAGTACTTC.

The table lists this clonotype with many counts. The chain is built from TRBV24-1 and TRBJ2-2, with 10 bases matching TRBD1. Germline V gives CDR1 KGHDR, CDR2 SFDVKD. The V segment lost 2 bases and the J segment 7 bases; nucleotides outside the gene matches: 6. The CDR3 runs to 16 residues. The CDR3 loop is CATSDWGGQGIGELFF. The CDR3 DNA follows: TGTGCCACCAGTGATTGGGGGGGACAGGGGATCGGGGAGCTGTTTTTT.

In the case of this clonotype: A much larger clone differs by one base, so this may be a read error. This chain uses TRBV20-1 with TRBJ2-1; D is tentatively TRBD1 or TRBD2 (5 bases each). This CDR3 is built from 13 residues. The germline V gene encodes CDR1 DFQATT and CDR2 SNEGSKA (reference sequence). The chain's CDR3 is CSARGDGPNGQFF. CDR3 in DNA: TGCAGTGCTAGAGGGGACGGACCCAATGGGCAGTTCTTC.

This clonotype was seen repeatedly, ten times or more. The V gene is TRBV2, the J gene TRBJ2-5, with 10 bases identical to TRBD2. Germline loops: CDR1 SNHLY, CDR2 FYNNEI. The CDR3 loop spans 17 amino acids. Trimming took 3 bases from V and 3 from J; bases not matched to a gene: 10. The chain's CDR3 is CASSDRSGGPQKETQYF. The CDR3 DNA follows: TGTGCCAGCAGTGATCGTAGCGGGGGGCCTCAAAAAGAGACCCAGTACTTC.

This rearrangement joins TRBV7-9 to TRBJ2-1, with D perhaps given as TRBD1 or TRBD2 (5 bases each). V lost 1 base and J lost 8, with 12 bases in between. This CDR3 contains 14 residues. Germline assignment: CDR1 SEHNR and CDR2 FQNEAQ (reference sequence). The CDR3 DNA is TGTGCCAGCAGCTTAGGTTTTGGGGACGATGAGCAGTTCTTC. It translates to CASSLGFGDDEQFF.

With regard to this clonotype: Sequence at one end of the junction differs from germline and may be a read error. The V gene is TRBV5-1, the J gene TRBJ1-4; TRBD1 matches 7 bases. From germline, CDR1 is SGHRS and CDR2 YFSETQ. CDR3 length equals 15 residues. The CDR3 nucleotides are TGCGCCAGCAGCCCAGGGACAGTCACTAATGAAAAACGGTTTTTT. Amino acids: CASSPGTVTNEKRFF.

The chain employs TRBV12-3 or TRBV12-4 and TRBJ1-2; the match to TRBD1 covers 7 bases. V lost 3 bases, J lost 7 bases, and 8 bases stayed unmatched. The CDR3 spans 14 residues. Here the CDR3 DNA reads TGTGCCAGCAGTTTCGGACAGGAGGGGGGTGGCTACACCTTC. Protein product: CASSFGQEGGGYTF.

There are a few counts of this clonotype. It may be a read error: a sequence one base away is much more abundant. The V gene is TRBV24-1, the J gene TRBJ2-7; possible D gene TRBD2, 6 bases. There are 13 residues in the CDR3. CDR1 KGHDR and CDR2 SFDVKD come from the germline V gene. CDR3 DNA: TGTGCCACCAGGGATTTGGGAGGCATCGAGCAGTACTTC. This translates into CATRDLGGIEQYF.

There are many counts of this clonotype. This chain links TRBV29-1 with TRBJ2-3, with D unresolved. Germline V CDR1 and CDR2: SQVTM, ANQGSEA. Trimming pared 1 base from V and 0 bases from J, leaving 8 bases between. The CDR3 is 14 residues long. The CDR3 DNA sequence: TGCAGCGTTGAAGGTGTCGGGAGCACAGATACGCAGTATTTT. It codes for CSVEGVGSTDTQYF.

The chain employs TRBV6-2 or TRBV6-3 and TRBJ2-1; D gene ambiguous. In germline, CDR1 is MNHEY, CDR2 SVGEGT. V shed 2 bases and J shed 6 bases, with 14 bases lying between them. The CDR3 contains 15 residues. CDR3 sequence reads: CASSYVGLLGNEQFF. The CDR3 nucleotides read TGTGCCAGCAGTTACGTCGGGTTGTTAGGCAATGAGCAGTTCTTC.